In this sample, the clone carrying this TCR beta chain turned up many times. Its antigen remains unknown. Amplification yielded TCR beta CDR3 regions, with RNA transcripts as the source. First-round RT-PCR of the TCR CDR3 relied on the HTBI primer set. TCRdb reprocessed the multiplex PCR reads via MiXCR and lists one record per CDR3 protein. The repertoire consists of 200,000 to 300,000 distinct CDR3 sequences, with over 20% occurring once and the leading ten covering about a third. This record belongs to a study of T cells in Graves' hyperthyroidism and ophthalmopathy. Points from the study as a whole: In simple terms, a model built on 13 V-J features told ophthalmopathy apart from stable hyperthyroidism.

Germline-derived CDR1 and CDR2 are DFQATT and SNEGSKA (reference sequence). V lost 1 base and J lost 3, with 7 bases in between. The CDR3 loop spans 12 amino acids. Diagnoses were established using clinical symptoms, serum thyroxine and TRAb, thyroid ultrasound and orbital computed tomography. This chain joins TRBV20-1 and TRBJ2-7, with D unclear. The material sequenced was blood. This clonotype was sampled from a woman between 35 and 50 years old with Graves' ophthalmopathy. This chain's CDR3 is CSARGLVYEQYF. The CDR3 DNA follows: TGCAGTGCTAGAGGCCTAGTCTACGAGCAGTACTTC.